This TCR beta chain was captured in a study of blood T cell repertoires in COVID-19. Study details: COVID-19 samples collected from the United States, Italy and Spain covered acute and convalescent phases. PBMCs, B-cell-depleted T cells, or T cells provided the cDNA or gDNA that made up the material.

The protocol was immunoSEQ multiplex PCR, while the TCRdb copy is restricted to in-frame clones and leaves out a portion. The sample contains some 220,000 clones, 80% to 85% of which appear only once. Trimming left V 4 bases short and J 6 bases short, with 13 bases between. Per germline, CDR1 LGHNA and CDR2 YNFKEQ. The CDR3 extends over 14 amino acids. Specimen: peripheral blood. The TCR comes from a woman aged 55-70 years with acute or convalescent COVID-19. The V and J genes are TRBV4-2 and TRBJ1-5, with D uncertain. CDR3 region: CASSRGREGQPQHF. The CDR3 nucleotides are TGTGCCAGCAGCCGCGGTAGGGAGGGTCAGCCCCAGCATTTT.